One T cell receptor beta chain is described in this entry. Its antigen is not known. The CDR3 runs 11 residues. Germline V gene sequence: CDR1 SGHTA, CDR2 FQGNSA. V lost 5 bases and J lost 8, with 6 bases in between. The source of the sample is a study of T cell responses to AZD1222 COVID-19 vaccine. Notes on the study in general: Two AZD1222 doses significantly raised spike-specific TCR breadth and depth over controls. Nearly half of unique spike-specific TCRs reportedly avoided B.1.351 and B.1.1.7 mutated regions. At 160-218 and 743-854, vaccine-associated CD4 TCRs were dominant, and they spanned spike.

Sequencing used immunoSEQ multiplex PCR; TCRdb keeps in-frame clones, though not all of them. The data hold 95,000 to 150,000 clones, with approximately 90% observed a single time. Sample: peripheral blood, taken on day 0 of AZD1222 vaccination. The V and J genes are TRBV7-2 and TRBJ1-4; D is uncertain. This TCR was recovered from an adult in good health. The CDR3 here is CASSPVEKLFF. CDR3 nucleotides: TGTGCCAGCAGCCCGGTAGAAAAACTGTTTTTT.